These 24 T cell receptor beta chains originate from one sample sequenced in a study of long-term antiretroviral therapy in people with HIV. Run at survey level, the immunoSEQ assay was version v3.0. Sequencing used immunoSEQ multiplex PCR; TCRdb keeps in-frame clones, though not all of them. The sample lists tens of thousands of clones, roughly 90% occurring once. This specimen was unsorted PBMCs, taken 1.8 years after starting antiretroviral therapy. The receptors were gathered from a woman in her late teens or twenties with HIV.

This clone has more than one count but fewer than ten. The chain has TRBV14 and TRBJ2-7, with D maybe TRBD2 (6 bases). Germline CDR1 and CDR2: SGHDN and FVKESK. The V end was cut by 1 base, the J end by 8 bases, with 12 bases between. This CDR3 region has 13 residues. CDR3 amino acids: CASSQGPGVKQYF. DNA of the CDR3: TGTGCCAGCAGCCAAGGGCCGGGAGTGAAGCAGTACTTC.

This chain uses TRBV27 with TRBJ2-7; the D is unclear. Trimming removed 0 bases at V and 0 bases at J, with 6 bases between. Per germline, CDR1 MNHEY and CDR2 SMNVEV (reference sequence). The CDR3 runs to 14 residues. The CDR3 here is CASSLSPISYEQYF. The CDR3 bases are TGTGCCAGCAGTTTATCACCTATCTCCTACGAGCAGTACTTC.

The rearrangement uses TRBV21-1 and TRBJ2-7; TRBD2, the table's D call, lacks a check against the DNA. TRBV21-1 is a pseudogene locus. The CDR3 runs to 16 residues. For the CDR3, the DNA is TGTGCCAGCAGCTTCCAGGTATCTAGCGGGAGTTACGAGCAGTACTTC. Its translation is CASSFQVSSGSYEQYF.

V is TRBV5-1 and J is TRBJ1-6; maybe TRBD1 (5 bases). V was cut by 0 bases and J by 7 bases, with 8 bases left in between. This CDR3 contains 14 residues. From germline, CDR1 is SGHRS and CDR2 YFSETQ. The CDR3 DNA follows: TGCGCCAGCAGCTTGGCTGGGGGGAATTCACCCCTCCACTTT. Encoded protein: CASSLAGGNSPLHF.

This chain links TRBV6-5 with TRBJ2-2, with 7 bases matching TRBD1. The germline V gene has CDR1 MNHEY and CDR2 SVGAGI. The CDR3 consists of 16 residues. The V segment lost 0 bases and the J segment 1 base; nucleotides outside the gene matches: 2. The chain's CDR3 is CASSYSRDRNTGELFF. The DNA for the CDR3 is TGTGCCAGCAGTTACTCACGGGACAGGAACACCGGGGAGCTGTTTTTT.

The chain carries TRBV9 and TRBJ1-2; the D is unclear. The V and J ends lost 4 bases and 5 bases respectively, with 18 bases between them. CDR3 length: 15 residues. CDR1 is SGDLS, CDR2 YYNGEE, per germline. The CDR3 sequence is CASSQTGPGFYGYTF. In DNA, the CDR3 is TGTGCCAGCAGCCAAACCGGACCAGGTTTTTATGGCTACACCTTC.

J is TRBJ2-5 and V is TRBV7-8; D may match TRBD1 or TRBD2 (5 bases each). Germline V gene data show CDR1 as SGHVS and CDR2 as FQNEAQ. Trimming left V 3 bases short and J 4 bases short, with 9 bases between. The CDR3 is made up of 13 amino acids. CDR3 residues: CASSFVGVETQYF. The CDR3, as DNA: TGTGCCAGCAGCTTTGTGGGGGTAGAGACCCAGTACTTC.

This chain joins TRBV7-2 and TRBJ1-2; TRBD1 is a possible D gene (6 bases). CDR3 size: 17 residues. The V and J ends lost 1 base and 8 bases respectively, with 23 bases between them. Germline V gene lookup returns CDR1 SGHTA and CDR2 FQGNSA. The CDR3 here is CASSLEVAEGGVRGYTF. In DNA, the CDR3 is TGTGCCAGCAGCTTAGAGGTTGCGGAGGGGGGCGTGAGAGGCTACACCTTC.

The chain's CDR3 is CASSFEVRETQYF. In DNA form, the CDR3 reads TGTGCCAGCAGTTTTGAGGTGCGGGAGACCCAGTACTTC. The rearrangement uses TRBV28 and TRBJ2-5; no clear D. Per germline, CDR1 MDHEN and CDR2 SYDVKM. The CDR3 loop spans 13 amino acids. V lost 3 bases, J lost 5 bases, and 10 bases lay in between.

V usage is TRBV28 and J usage is TRBJ2-2; D is unresolved. V dropped 6 bases and J dropped 5 bases, with 13 bases sitting between them. The CDR3 sequence is 14 residues long. CDR1 is MDHEN, CDR2 SYDVKM, per germline. The CDR3 sequence: CASRSRIRTGELFF. The CDR3 DNA follows: TGTGCCAGCAGATCGAGGATAAGGACCGGGGAGCTGTTTTTT.

Concerning this clone: In the same sample, other DNA sequences code for this CDR3. J is TRBJ1-1 and V is TRBV7-9; unclear D gene. Germline CDR1 SEHNR, CDR2 FQNEAQ (reference sequence). The CDR3 covers 11 residues. Trimming took 3 bases from V and 1 from J, leaving 0 bases between them. The DNA of the CDR3 is TGTGCCAGCAGCTTGAACACTGAAGCTTTCTTT. This encodes CASSLNTEAFF.

J is TRBJ2-7 and V is TRBV6-6, with D possibly being TRBD1 (7 bases). The CDR3 spans 13 residues. Germline V gene sequence: CDR1 MNHNY, CDR2 SVGAGI (reference sequence). The ends were cut back, 7 bases at V and 3 bases at J, with 13 bases in the middle. The CDR3 loop is CASTGGTDYEQYF. The CDR3 DNA is TGTGCCAGCACCGGAGGGACAGACTACGAGCAGTACTTC.

The chain employs TRBV6-5 and TRBJ2-3, with D perhaps TRBD2 (5 bases). There are 15 residues in the CDR3. In germline, CDR1 is MNHEY, CDR2 SVGAGI. Trimming shortened V by 4 bases and J by 4 bases, and 15 bases separated the two germline ends. DNA of the CDR3: TGTGCCAGCAGTTGGCGGCCGGGAAGTTCAGATACGCAGTATTTT. It translates to CASSWRPGSSDTQYF.

The chain employs TRBV4-2 and TRBJ1-3, with 8 bases fitting TRBD1. Looked up from germline, CDR1 is LGHNA and CDR2 is YNFKEQ. This CDR3 is 16 amino acids long. V lost 5 bases to trimming and J lost 4 bases; unmatched junction nucleotides: 10. CDR3 sequence: CASSSPTGAGGNTIYF. In nucleotides, the CDR3 is TGTGCCAGCAGCTCACCGACAGGGGCAGGGGGAAACACCATATATTTT.

V gene TRBV18 combines with J gene TRBJ2-1, with D unclear. The CDR3 spans 16 residues. Germline V gives CDR1 KGHSH, CDR2 LQKENI. V dropped 1 base and J dropped 0 bases, with 10 bases sitting between them. DNA of the CDR3: TGTGCCAGCTCACCACGCACATCCTTCTCCTACAATGAGCAGTTCTTC. Protein sequence: CASSPRTSFSYNEQFF.

The chain links TRBV5-1 to TRBJ2-3, with D unclear. This CDR3 is 12 amino acids long. Trimming left V 1 base short and J 6 bases short, with 6 bases between. The germline CDR1 and CDR2 sequences are SGHRS and YFSETQ. CDR3 sequence (DNA): TGCGCCAGCAGCTTGAATAGCGATACGCAGTATTTT. Translated, it gives CASSLNSDTQYF.

The V gene is TRBV5-1, the J gene TRBJ2-6; TRBD1 aligns across 8 bases. V was clipped by 0 bases and J by 2 bases; unmatched bases: 7. The CDR3 spans 18 residues. Looked up from germline, CDR1 is SGHRS and CDR2 is YFSETQ. The CDR3 coding sequence is TGCGCCAGCAGCTTGGCAGGGGGCGAATTGGCTGGGGCCAACGTCCTGACTTTC. It codes for CASSLAGGELAGANVLTF.

The chain has TRBV21-1 and TRBJ1-1; whether TRBD1, the table's D call, matches the DNA was not checked. TRBV21-1 is shown as a pseudogene. The length of the CDR3 is 20 residues. The CDR3 nucleotides are TGTGCCAGCAGCAAAGGACGTATCAGGGGAGCCAAACTAAAGAACACTGAAGCTTTCTTT. Translating gives CASSKGRIRGAKLKNTEAFF.

This chain links TRBV19 with TRBJ2-5; D perhaps matches TRBD1 (6 bases). This CDR3 spans 14 amino acids. Per germline, CDR1 LNHDA and CDR2 SQIVND (reference sequence). V gave up 5 bases and J gave up 5 bases, with 15 bases separating them. The CDR3 DNA sequence: TGTGCCAGTAGTCAGGGGCTGGAGGCGGAGACCCAGTACTTC. Translating gives CASSQGLEAETQYF.

The rearrangement uses TRBV28 and TRBJ2-1, with D perhaps TRBD1 or TRBD2 (5 bases each). Germline V CDR1 and CDR2: MDHEN, SYDVKM. The CDR3 has 19 amino acids. V was shortened by 3 bases and J by 3 bases, with 24 bases between the two germline ends. Here the CDR3 reads CASSLDGSKGTFFYNEQFF. As DNA, the CDR3 is TGTGCCAGCAGTTTGGACGGGTCGAAGGGGACGTTTTTCTACAATGAGCAGTTCTTC. The variable domain in full, with the rest retrieved from reference TRBV28 and TRBJ2-1, is DVKVTQSSRYLVKRTGEKVFLECVQDMDHENMFWYRQDPGLGLRLIYFSYDVKMKEKGDIPEGYSVSREKKERFSLILESASTNQTSMYLCASSLDGSKGTFFYNEQFFGPGTRLTVL.

The chain has TRBV11-2 and TRBJ2-3; TRBD2 matches 7 bases. The length of the CDR3 is 16 residues. V shed 0 bases and J 3 bases; nucleotides not matched to a gene: 6. In germline, CDR1 is SGHAT, CDR2 FQNNGV. CDR3: CASSLDDGRLTDTQYF. In DNA, the CDR3 is TGTGCCAGCAGCTTAGATGACGGGAGGTTGACAGATACGCAGTATTTT.

The rearrangement uses TRBV28 and TRBJ2-4, with 7 bases lining up with TRBD1. The germline V gene encodes CDR1 MDHEN and CDR2 SYDVKM. CDR3 length: 16 amino acids. The J segment lost 0 bases and the V segment lost 6 bases, leaving 8 bases of the junction unmatched. CDR3 nucleotide sequence: TGTGCCAGCAGCTTGGAACAGGGGCTAGCCAAAAACATTCAGTACTTC. This sequence encodes CASSLEQGLAKNIQYF.

The chain joins TRBV28 to TRBJ2-2, with 11 bases lining up with TRBD2. The germline CDR1 and CDR2 sequences are MDHEN and SYDVKM. V shed 3 bases and J 6 bases; nucleotides not matched to a gene: 6. CDR3 length: 16 residues. The CDR3 DNA reads TGTGCCAGCAGTTTCGCGGGACTAGCGGTGCCCGGGGAGCTGTTTTTT. It codes for CASSFAGLAVPGELFF.

The CDR3 protein is CASSLGQTGELFF. Written as DNA, the CDR3 is TGTGCCAGCAGTTTAGGGCAGACCGGGGAGCTGTTTTTT. This chain uses TRBV28 with TRBJ2-2, with D uncertain. The germline V gene has CDR1 MDHEN and CDR2 SYDVKM. The CDR3 is 13 amino acids. V lost 2 bases and J lost 5, with 6 bases in between.